These 25 T cell receptor beta chains were all obtained from the same sample, sequenced in a study of cytomegalovirus exposure and HLA in healthy donors. The study ran its PCR with 60 Vbeta and 13 Jbeta primers. Assay: immunoSEQ multiplex PCR; the TCRdb copy retains only in-frame clones and omits some. The table records 150,000 to 200,000 clones, about four fifths of them present only once. The material sequenced was PBMCs. The source is a young woman in good health and CMV-seronegative.

Only one count was recorded for this clone. The J gene is TRBJ1-1, the V gene TRBV7-2; TRBD1 agrees at 10 bases. Germline V gene data show CDR1 as SGHTA and CDR2 as FQGNSA. CDR3 length: 16 amino acids. V gave up 5 bases and J gave up 1 base; unmatched junction bases: 7. CDR3 sequence reads: CASSPTGQGGNTEAFF. CDR3 nucleotide sequence: TGTGCCAGCAGCCCTACCGGACAGGGGGGGAACACTGAAGCTTTCTTT.

The chain joins TRBV2 to TRBJ2-7; 12 nucleotides match TRBD2. The CDR3 contains 14 residues. Germline values: CDR1 SNHLY, CDR2 FYNNEI. The ends lost 8 bases at V and 0 bases at J; junction bases unmatched: 2. The CDR3 DNA reads as TGTGCCAGCTGGGGACTAGCGGGCTCCTACGAGCAGTACTTC. Translating it yields CASWGLAGSYEQYF. Filled out from reference TRBV2 and TRBJ2-7, the complete variable domain reads EPEVTQTPSHQVTQMGQEVILRCVPISNHLYFYWYRQILGQKVEFLVSFYNNEISEKSEIFDDQFSVERPDGSNFTLKIRSTKLEDSAMYFCASWGLAGSYEQYFGPGTRLTVT.

The V call is TRBV19, the J call TRBJ1-1; unclear D gene. V dropped 3 bases and J dropped 5 bases, with 13 bases sitting between them. The CDR3 covers 14 residues. Germline values: CDR1 LNHDA, CDR2 SQIVND (reference sequence). The CDR3 bases are TGTGCCAGTAGTATTCCGGGGTTGAGGACTGAAGCTTTCTTT. This sequence encodes CASSIPGLRTEAFF.

This rearrangement joins TRBV6-5 to TRBJ1-4, with D unclear. The CDR3 totals 15 residues. Trimming stripped 4 bases from V and 4 bases from J, with 13 bases between. Germline CDR1 MNHEY, CDR2 SVGAGI. Here the CDR3 DNA reads TGTGCCAGCAGTTCCCGTCTCGAGGGTAATGAAAAACTGTTTTTT. Protein sequence: CASSSRLEGNEKLFF.

This clone was seen a handful of times. The CDR3 is CASSSLQGLRSPLHF. The CDR3 DNA reads TGTGCCAGCAGCTCGCTACAGGGTCTCCGTTCACCCCTCCACTTT. This rearrangement joins TRBV11-2 to TRBJ1-6; a possible D gene is TRBD1 (6 bases). From germline, CDR1 is SGHAT and CDR2 FQNNGV. The CDR3 has 15 amino acids. V lost 4 bases and J lost 9, with 16 bases in between.

This sequence joins TRBV2 and TRBJ2-7; 14 nucleotides line up with TRBD2. Germline lookup yields CDR1 SNHLY and CDR2 FYNNEI. With 2 bases clipped from V and 3 bases from J, the junction kept 12 bases outside the gene matches. The CDR3 spans 19 residues. CDR3 bases: TGTGCCAGCAGTGAACAAGGACTAGCGGGGGGCCTCCTCCTCTACGAGCAGTACTTC. This codes for CASSEQGLAGGLLLYEQYF.

The chain combines TRBV14 with TRBJ2-5; 10 bases are shared with TRBD2. Per the germline V gene, CDR1 is SGHDN and CDR2 is FVKESK. With V trimmed by 2 bases and J by 4 bases, 7 bases remained unmatched. CDR3 size: 16 residues. In nucleotides, the CDR3 is TGTGCCAGCAGCCAACTAGCGGGGGCCTGGGGAGAGACCCAGTACTTC. This gives the protein CASSQLAGAWGETQYF.

V gene TRBV30 combines with J gene TRBJ1-4; weak D call: TRBD1 (5 bases). Germline values: CDR1 GTSNPN, CDR2 SVGIG (reference sequence). V lost 4 bases and J 6 bases, leaving 12 bases between the germline ends. The length of the CDR3 is 13 residues. DNA of the CDR3: TGTGCCTGGAACCAGGGCTTATATGAAAAACTGTTTTTT. Its protein product is CAWNQGLYEKLFF.

A few counts support this clone. The chain links TRBV28 to TRBJ2-5; 9 bases map to TRBD1. Germline loops: CDR1 MDHEN, CDR2 SYDVKM. The CDR3 totals 15 residues. V lost 4 bases, J lost 5 bases, and 8 bases stayed unmatched. The CDR3 here is CASSSTQGAGETQYF. Written as DNA, the CDR3 is TGTGCCAGCAGTTCCACACAGGGGGCTGGCGAGACCCAGTACTTC.

This clone was found once. The CDR3 DNA follows: TGCAGCGTTGCGGGACAGGGGGATGAAAAACTGTTTTTT. Encoded protein: CSVAGQGDEKLFF. This sequence joins TRBV29-1 and TRBJ1-4; TRBD1 aligns across 11 bases. The V and J ends lost 4 bases and 6 bases, in that order; junction bases with no gene match: 1. The germline gives CDR1 SQVTM, CDR2 ANQGSEA. CDR3 length: 13 residues. Variable domain in full (rest from reference TRBV29-1 and TRBJ1-4): SAVISQKPSRDICQRGTSLTIQCQVDSQVTMMFWYRQQPGQSLTLIATANQGSEATYESGFVIDKFPISRPNLTFSTLTVSNMSPEDSSIYLCSVAGQGDEKLFFGSGTQLSVL.

The chain recombines TRBV4-2 with TRBJ2-1, with 8 bases that match TRBD2. This CDR3 has 15 residues. J lost 15 bases, V lost 0 bases, and 13 bases had no gene match. From germline, CDR1 is LGHNA and CDR2 YNFKEQ. The CDR3 reads CASSQDQAAGGSLFF. The CDR3 coding sequence is TGTGCCAGCAGCCAAGATCAGGCGGCGGGGGGCTCTCTGTTCTTC.

This clone was detected a few times. The chain uses TRBV9 and TRBJ1-1; maybe TRBD1 (6 bases). The CDR3 is 13 amino acids. Trimming took off 4 bases at V and 4 bases at J, with 11 bases between the two ends. Looked up from germline, CDR1 is SGDLS and CDR2 is YYNGEE. The CDR3 reads CASSPSRGTEAFF. The CDR3 DNA sequence: TGTGCCAGCAGCCCATCCAGGGGCACTGAAGCTTTCTTT.

The chain joins TRBV6-6 to TRBJ2-1; 11 bases align to TRBD2. The CDR3 covers 15 residues. V shed 0 bases, J shed 9 bases, and the junction held 4 bases outside the gene matches. CDR1 is MNHNY, CDR2 SVGAGI, per germline (reference sequence). CDR3 nucleotide sequence: TGTGCCAGCAGTTACTCTACTAGCGGGGGTCTTGAGCAGTTCTTC. Residues: CASSYSTSGGLEQFF.

The chain carries TRBV14 and TRBJ1-1; 7 bases line up with TRBD1. Germline lookup yields CDR1 SGHDN and CDR2 FVKESK. The CDR3 has 14 residues. The V and J ends lost 1 base and 7 bases, in that order; junction bases with no gene match: 6. The CDR3 here is CASSQVLGGVEAFF. DNA of the CDR3: TGTGCCAGCAGCCAAGTCTTAGGGGGCGTTGAAGCTTTCTTT.

This chain joins TRBV9 and TRBJ2-1; 14 bases fit TRBD2. Germline V gives CDR1 SGDLS, CDR2 YYNGEE. J was trimmed by 4 bases and V by 4 bases; bases with no gene match: 7. The CDR3 length is 17 residues. The chain's CDR3 is CASSTTSGGGIYNEQFF. In nucleotides, the CDR3 is TGTGCCAGCAGCACGACTAGCGGGGGGGGGATATACAATGAGCAGTTCTTC.

The gene calls are TRBV27 and TRBJ2-1; tentatively, D is TRBD1 (5 bases). CDR3 length: 14 amino acids. Germline CDR1 MNHEY, CDR2 SMNVEV (reference sequence). Deletions cut 6 bases from V and 4 bases from J, with 13 bases between. The CDR3 loop reads CASSLPPGYNEQFF. As DNA, the CDR3 is TGTGCCAGCAGCCTCCCCCCAGGGTACAATGAGCAGTTCTTC.

This clone appeared a few times. The chain has TRBV2 and TRBJ1-5; the match to TRBD1 covers 7 bases. The CDR3 consists of 14 residues. The J segment lost 4 bases and the V segment lost 9 bases, leaving 9 bases of the junction unmatched. The germline CDR1 and CDR2 sequences are SNHLY and FYNNEI. CDR3 loop: CASGGTANNQPQHF. CDR3 nucleotides: TGTGCCAGTGGGGGGACAGCCAATAATCAGCCCCAGCATTTT.

CDR3 DNA sequence: TGTGCCAGCAGCCAAGATCTTAGACCGGGACTAGCGGGGACCTACGAGCAGTACTTC. Translating it yields CASSQDLRPGLAGTYEQYF. This sequence joins TRBV4-2 and TRBJ2-7; 13 bases are shared with TRBD2. The germline gives CDR1 LGHNA, CDR2 YNFKEQ. This CDR3 is 19 amino acids long. Germline trimming cut 0 bases from V and 2 bases from J; bases unmatched to any gene: 10.

The chain couples TRBV5-1 to TRBJ1-1; a weak D match, TRBD1 (5 bases). The CDR3 consists of 15 residues. V was cut by 1 base and J by 2 bases, with 12 bases left in between. Germline V CDR1 and CDR2: SGHRS, YFSETQ. CDR3 coding DNA: TGCGCCAGCAGCTTGTCCACGGGGGTAAACACTGAAGCTTTCTTT. Translating it yields CASSLSTGVNTEAFF.

This chain joins TRBV15 and TRBJ2-5; D is ambiguous. The CDR3 spans 16 residues. CDR1 and CDR2 (germline): LNHNV, YYDKDF (reference sequence). The V and J ends lost 5 bases and 1 base respectively, with 17 bases between them. CDR3 residues: CATSATLLEPQETQYF. Here the CDR3 DNA reads TGTGCCACCAGCGCCACCTTATTGGAGCCCCAAGAGACCCAGTACTTC.

In this sample, this clone turned up a few times. The J gene is TRBJ1-4, the V gene TRBV7-7; no firm D call. The CDR3 covers 13 residues. Germline V CDR1 and CDR2: SSHAT, FNYEAQ (reference sequence). V gave up 8 bases and J gave up 4 bases, with 11 bases separating them. DNA for the CDR3: TGTGCCAGCGGGCGCAGCATTAATGAAAAACTGTTTTTT. It codes for CASGRSINEKLFF.

The chain couples TRBV4-2 to TRBJ1-1; D is undetermined. CDR1 is LGHNA and CDR2 is YNFKEQ in the germline V gene. CDR3 length: 13 amino acids. Trimming removed 1 base at V and 6 bases at J, with 9 bases between. CDR3 DNA sequence: TGTGCCAGCAGCCAAGCGGGGTTGGCTGAAGCTTTCTTT. The encoded protein is CASSQAGLAEAFF.

This sequence joins TRBV15 and TRBJ1-1; TRBD1 might be the D (5 bases). The germline V gene has CDR1 LNHNV and CDR2 YYDKDF (reference sequence). The ends were cut back, 7 bases at V and 3 bases at J, with 18 bases in the middle. The CDR3 has 15 amino acids. CDR3: CATTPGRVQDTEAFF. CDR3 sequence (DNA): TGTGCCACCACCCCGGGCAGGGTACAGGACACTGAAGCTTTCTTT.

This clone was seen a single time. This chain joins TRBV4-3 and TRBJ2-2; the D is unclear. Germline loops: CDR1 LGHNA, CDR2 YSLEER. The V gene lost 3 bases and the J gene lost 0 bases, with 14 bases spanning the gap. This CDR3 comprises 17 residues. CDR3 nucleotides: TGCGCCAGCAGCCAGAAACTTCTAGGTACGAACACCGGGGAGCTGTTTTTT. Translation gives CASSQKLLGTNTGELFF.

This clone has a single count. The chain links TRBV5-1 to TRBJ2-6; TRBD1 matches 9 bases. J was trimmed by 1 base and V by 4 bases; bases with no gene match: 9. Germline V gene lookup returns CDR1 SGHRS and CDR2 YFSETQ. This CDR3 spans 18 amino acids. The CDR3 sequence: CASSPWGDRASGANVLTF. Here the CDR3 DNA reads TGCGCCAGCAGCCCCTGGGGGGACAGGGCGTCTGGGGCCAACGTCCTGACTTTC.